This paragraph reports one T cell receptor beta chain. This sample is part of a study of PD-1 blockade in classical Hodgkin lymphoma. This CDR3 is 17 amino acids long. Germline V gives CDR1 MGHDK, CDR2 SYGVNS. The V end was cut by 1 base, the J end by 0 bases, with 10 bases between. The repertoire was sequenced with immunoSEQ multiplex PCR; TCRdb's copy has only in-frame clones and lacks some. The repertoire holds just under 65,000 clones, with about 90% as singletons. Sample time point: cycle 4 day 1 (C4D1), after 6 weeks of nivolumab. There was relapse after autologous stem cell transplantation in every patient, and there was variation in brentuximab vedotin exposure.

The origin of this receptor is a human donor with classical Hodgkin lymphoma. The J gene is TRBJ2-6, the V gene TRBV25-1, with D hard to call. Material: peripheral blood mononuclear cells (PBMCs), obtained before the fourth cycle of nivolumab. The CDR3 nucleotides read TGTGCCAGCAGTGAATTTAACAGCGACTCTGGGGCCAACGTCCTGACTTTC. Its protein product is CASSEFNSDSGANVLTF.